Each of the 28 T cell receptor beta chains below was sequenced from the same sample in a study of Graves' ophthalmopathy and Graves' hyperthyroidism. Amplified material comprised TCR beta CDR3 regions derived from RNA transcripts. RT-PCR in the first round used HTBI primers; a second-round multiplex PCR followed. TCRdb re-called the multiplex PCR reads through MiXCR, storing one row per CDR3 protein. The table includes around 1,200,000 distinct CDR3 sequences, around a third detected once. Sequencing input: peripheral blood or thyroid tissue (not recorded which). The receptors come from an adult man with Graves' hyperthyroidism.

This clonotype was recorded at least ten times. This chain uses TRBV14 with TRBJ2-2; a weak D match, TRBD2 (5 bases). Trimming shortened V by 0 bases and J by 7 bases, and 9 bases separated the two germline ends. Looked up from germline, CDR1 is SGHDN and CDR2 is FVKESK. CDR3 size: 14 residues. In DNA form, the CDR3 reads TGTGCCAGCAGCCAAGATTGGAGGATCGGGGAGCTGTTTTTT. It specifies CASSQDWRIGELFF.

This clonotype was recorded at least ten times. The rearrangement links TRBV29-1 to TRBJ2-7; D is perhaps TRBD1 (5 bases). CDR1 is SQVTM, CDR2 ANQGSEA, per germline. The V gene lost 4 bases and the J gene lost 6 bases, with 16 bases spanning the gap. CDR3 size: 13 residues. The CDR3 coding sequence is TGCAGCGTTGCACAGGTGGTTCGCGGCGAGCAGTACTTC. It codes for CSVAQVVRGEQYF.

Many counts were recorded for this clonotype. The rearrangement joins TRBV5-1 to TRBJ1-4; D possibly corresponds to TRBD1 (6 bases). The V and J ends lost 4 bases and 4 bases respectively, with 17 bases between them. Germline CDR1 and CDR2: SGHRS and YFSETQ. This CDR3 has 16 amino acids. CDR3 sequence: CASSPLVQGSNEKLFF. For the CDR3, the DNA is TGCGCCAGCAGCCCCCTAGTGCAGGGGAGTAATGAAAAACTGTTTTTT.

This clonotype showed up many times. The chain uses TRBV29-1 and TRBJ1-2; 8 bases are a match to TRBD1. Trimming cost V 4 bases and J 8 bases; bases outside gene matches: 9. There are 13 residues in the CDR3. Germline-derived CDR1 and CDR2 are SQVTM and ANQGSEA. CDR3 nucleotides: TGCAGCGTTGGGGACAGGACTGTTTTCGGCTACACCTTC. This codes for CSVGDRTVFGYTF.

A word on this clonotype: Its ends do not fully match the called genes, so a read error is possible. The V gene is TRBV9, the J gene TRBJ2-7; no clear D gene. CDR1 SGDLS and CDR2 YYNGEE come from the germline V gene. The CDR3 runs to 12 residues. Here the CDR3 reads CASSLMGYEQCF. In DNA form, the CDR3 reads TGTGCCAGCAGTTTGATGGGCTACGAGCAGTGCTTC. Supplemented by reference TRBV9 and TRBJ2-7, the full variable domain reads DSGVTQTPKHLITATGQRVTLRCSPRSGDLSVYWYQQSLDQGLQFLIQYYNGEERAKGNILERFSAQQFPDLHSELNLSSLELGDSALYFCASSLMGYEQCFGPGTRLTVT.

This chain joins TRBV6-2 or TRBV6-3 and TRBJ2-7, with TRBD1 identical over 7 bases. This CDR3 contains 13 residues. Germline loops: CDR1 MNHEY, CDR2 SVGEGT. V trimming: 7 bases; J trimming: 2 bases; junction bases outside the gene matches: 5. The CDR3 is CASTRQGPYEQYF. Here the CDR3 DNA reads TGTGCCAGCACCCGACAGGGACCCTACGAGCAGTACTTC.

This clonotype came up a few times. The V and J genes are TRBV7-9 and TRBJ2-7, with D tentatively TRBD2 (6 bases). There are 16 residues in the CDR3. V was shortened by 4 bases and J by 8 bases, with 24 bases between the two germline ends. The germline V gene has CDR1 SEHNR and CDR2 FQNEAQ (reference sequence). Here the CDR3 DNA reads TGTGCCAGCAGCTCCCTCCTCCGAGCCACGGGAGCGAAGCAGTACTTC. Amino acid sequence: CASSSLLRATGAKQYF.

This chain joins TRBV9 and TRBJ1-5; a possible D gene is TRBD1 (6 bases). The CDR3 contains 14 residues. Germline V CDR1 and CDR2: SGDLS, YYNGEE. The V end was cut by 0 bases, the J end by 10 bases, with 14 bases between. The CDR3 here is CASSVGQASGPQHF. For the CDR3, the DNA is TGTGCCAGCAGCGTAGGACAGGCTAGCGGACCCCAGCATTTT.

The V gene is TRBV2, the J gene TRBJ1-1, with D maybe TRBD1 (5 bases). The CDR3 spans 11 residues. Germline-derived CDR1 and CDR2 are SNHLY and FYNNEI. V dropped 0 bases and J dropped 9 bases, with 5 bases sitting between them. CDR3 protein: CASSEAGQAFF. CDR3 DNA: TGTGCCAGCAGTGAAGCGGGACAAGCTTTCTTT.

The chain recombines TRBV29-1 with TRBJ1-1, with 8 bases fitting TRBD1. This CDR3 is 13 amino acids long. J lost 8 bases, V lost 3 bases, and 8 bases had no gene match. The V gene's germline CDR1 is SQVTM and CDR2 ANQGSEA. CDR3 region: CSVEVSRDREAFF. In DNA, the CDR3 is TGCAGCGTTGAGGTTTCACGGGACAGGGAAGCTTTCTTT.

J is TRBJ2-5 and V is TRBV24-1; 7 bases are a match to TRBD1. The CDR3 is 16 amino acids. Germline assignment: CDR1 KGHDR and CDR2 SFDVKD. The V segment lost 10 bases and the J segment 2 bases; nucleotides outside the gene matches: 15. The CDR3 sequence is CATGTGQAILQETQYF. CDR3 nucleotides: TGTGCCACGGGAACCGGACAGGCTATCCTACAAGAGACCCAGTACTTC.

The CDR3 nucleotides read TGTGCCAGCAGTTCCCCCGGGACAGGGAACGAGCAGTACTTC. It yields the protein CASSSPGTGNEQYF. The rearrangement links TRBV28 to TRBJ2-7; 9 bases fit TRBD1. Looked up from germline, CDR1 is MDHEN and CDR2 is SYDVKM. V gave up 4 bases and J gave up 5 bases; unmatched junction bases: 6. This CDR3 spans 14 amino acids.

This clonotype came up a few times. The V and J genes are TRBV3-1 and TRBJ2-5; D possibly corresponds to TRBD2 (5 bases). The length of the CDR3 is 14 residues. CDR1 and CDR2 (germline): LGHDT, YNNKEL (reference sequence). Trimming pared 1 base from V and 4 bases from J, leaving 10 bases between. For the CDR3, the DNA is TGTGCCAGCAGCCAAGCCGCGGGTCGAGAGACCCAGTACTTC. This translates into CASSQAAGRETQYF.

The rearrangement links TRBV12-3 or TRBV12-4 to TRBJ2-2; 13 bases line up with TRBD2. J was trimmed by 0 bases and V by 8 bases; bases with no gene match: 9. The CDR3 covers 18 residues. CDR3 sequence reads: CASARTSGGPPNTGELFF. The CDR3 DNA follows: TGTGCCAGCGCCCGGACTAGCGGGGGACCCCCGAACACCGGGGAGCTGTTTTTT.

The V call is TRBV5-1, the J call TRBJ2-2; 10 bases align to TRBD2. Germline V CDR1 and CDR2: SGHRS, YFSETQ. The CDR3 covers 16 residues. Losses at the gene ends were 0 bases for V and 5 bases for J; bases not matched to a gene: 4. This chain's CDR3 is CASSLGILAGTGELFF. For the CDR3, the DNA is TGCGCCAGCAGCTTGGGGATACTAGCGGGGACCGGGGAGCTGTTTTTT.

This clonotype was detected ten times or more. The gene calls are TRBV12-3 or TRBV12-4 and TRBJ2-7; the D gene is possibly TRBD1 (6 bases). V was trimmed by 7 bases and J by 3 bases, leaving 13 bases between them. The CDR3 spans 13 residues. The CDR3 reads CASTTGSIYEQYF. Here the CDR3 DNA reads TGTGCCAGCACTACAGGGTCGATCTACGAGCAGTACTTC.

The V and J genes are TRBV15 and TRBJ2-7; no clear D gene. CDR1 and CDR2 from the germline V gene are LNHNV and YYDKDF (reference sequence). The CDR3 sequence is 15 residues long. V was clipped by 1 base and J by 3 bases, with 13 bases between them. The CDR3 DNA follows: TGTGCCACCAGCAGAGGGGCAGAATCTATCTACGAGCAGTACTTC. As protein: CATSRGAESIYEQYF.

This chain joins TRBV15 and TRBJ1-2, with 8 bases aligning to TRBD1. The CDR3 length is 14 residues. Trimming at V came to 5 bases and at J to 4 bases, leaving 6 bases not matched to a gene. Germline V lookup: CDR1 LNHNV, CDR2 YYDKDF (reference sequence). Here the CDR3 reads CATSPRQGAYGYTF. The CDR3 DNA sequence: TGTGCCACCAGCCCCCGGCAGGGGGCCTATGGCTACACCTTC.

CDR3 nucleotides: TGCAGTGCGAAGGGACAGGGGGACGAGACCCAGTACTTC. It yields the protein CSAKGQGDETQYF. J is TRBJ2-5 and V is TRBV20-1, with TRBD1 matching 11 bases. With 6 bases clipped from V and 5 bases from J, the junction kept 5 bases outside the gene matches. The CDR3 has 13 amino acids. The germline gives CDR1 DFQATT, CDR2 SNEGSKA (reference sequence).

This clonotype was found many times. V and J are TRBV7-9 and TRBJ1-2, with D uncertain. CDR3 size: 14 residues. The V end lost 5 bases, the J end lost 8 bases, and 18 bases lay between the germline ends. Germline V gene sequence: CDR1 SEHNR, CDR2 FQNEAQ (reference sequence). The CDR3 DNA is TGTGCCAGCAGCCACCCCCTCCACGCGGTGGGCTACACCTTC. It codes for CASSHPLHAVGYTF.

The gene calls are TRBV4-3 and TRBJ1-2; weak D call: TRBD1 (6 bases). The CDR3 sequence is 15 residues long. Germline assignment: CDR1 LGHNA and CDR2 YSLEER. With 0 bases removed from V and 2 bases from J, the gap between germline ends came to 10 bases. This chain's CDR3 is CASSQEGRGNYGYTF. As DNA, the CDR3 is TGCGCCAGCAGCCAAGAAGGCAGGGGCAACTATGGCTACACCTTC.

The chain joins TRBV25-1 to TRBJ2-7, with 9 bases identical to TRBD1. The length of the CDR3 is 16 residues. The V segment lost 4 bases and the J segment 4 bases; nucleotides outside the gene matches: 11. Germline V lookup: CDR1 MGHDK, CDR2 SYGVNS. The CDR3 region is CASSATRTGEVYEQYF. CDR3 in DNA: TGTGCCAGCAGTGCGACCAGGACAGGGGAAGTATACGAGCAGTACTTC.

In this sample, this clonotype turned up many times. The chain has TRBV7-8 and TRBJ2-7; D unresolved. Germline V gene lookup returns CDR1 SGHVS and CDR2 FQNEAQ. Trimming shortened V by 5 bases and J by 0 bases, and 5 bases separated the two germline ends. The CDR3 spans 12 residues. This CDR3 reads CASSIISYEQYF. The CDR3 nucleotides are TGTGCCAGCAGCATCATCTCCTACGAGCAGTACTTC.

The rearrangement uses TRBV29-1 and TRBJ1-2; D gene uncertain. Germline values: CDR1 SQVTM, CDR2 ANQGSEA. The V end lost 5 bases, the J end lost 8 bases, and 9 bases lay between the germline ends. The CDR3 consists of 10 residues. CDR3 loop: CSVYPAGYTF. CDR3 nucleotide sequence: TGCAGCGTTTATCCGGCCGGCTACACCTTC.

The DNA for the CDR3 is TGTGCCAGCAGCTTAGATCCGCCGTCCCAGGGAGACACCGGGGAGCTGTTTTTT. As protein: CASSLDPPSQGDTGELFF. The rearrangement links TRBV11-2 to TRBJ2-2; D tentatively fits TRBD1 or TRBD2 (5 bases each). Germline V gives CDR1 SGHAT, CDR2 FQNNGV. The CDR3 runs 18 residues. Trimming pared 0 bases from V and 3 bases from J, leaving 17 bases between.

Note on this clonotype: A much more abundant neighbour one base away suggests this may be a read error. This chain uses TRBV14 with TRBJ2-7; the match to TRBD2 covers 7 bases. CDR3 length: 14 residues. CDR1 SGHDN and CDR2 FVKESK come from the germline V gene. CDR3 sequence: CASNQVRGSYEQYF. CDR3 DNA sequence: TGTGCCAGCAACCAAGTGCGGGGGTCCTACGAGCAGTACTTC. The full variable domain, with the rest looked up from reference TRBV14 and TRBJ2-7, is EAGVTQFPSHSVIEKGQTVTLRCDPISGHDNLYWYRRVMGKEIKFLLHFVKESKQDESGMPNNRFLAERTGGTYSTLKVQPAELEDSGVYFCASNQVRGSYEQYFGPGTRLTVT.

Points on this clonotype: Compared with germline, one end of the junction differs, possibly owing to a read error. The CDR3 region is CASSQERMNTETFF. The CDR3 region has the DNA TGCGCCAGCAGCCAAGAAAGAATGAACACTGAAACTTTCTTT. The chain recombines TRBV4-1 with TRBJ1-1; D not resolved. Per germline, CDR1 MGHRA and CDR2 YSYEKL. The CDR3 covers 14 residues.

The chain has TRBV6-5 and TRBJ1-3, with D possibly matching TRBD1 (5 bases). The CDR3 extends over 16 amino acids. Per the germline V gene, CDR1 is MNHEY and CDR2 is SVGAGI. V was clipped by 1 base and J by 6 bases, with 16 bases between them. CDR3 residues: CASSYFRAGSQNTIYF. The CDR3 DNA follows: TGTGCCAGCAGTTACTTTAGGGCAGGGAGTCAAAACACCATATATTTT.